What follows is one T cell receptor beta chain and its context. The antigen is undetermined. Trimming pared 5 bases from V and 3 bases from J, leaving 14 bases between. CDR3 length equals 14 residues. Germline assignment: CDR1 MDHEN and CDR2 SYDVKM. The sort gate was single viable CD3+CD4+CD8-CD45RO+ cells for memory CD4+ T cells. Serum IgG to CMV pp150, pp28, p38 and p52 defined serostatus. These data originate in a study of memory CD4+ T cells and cytomegalovirus serostatus. Overall study: This sample comes from healthy Belgian adults, several CMV seropositive, roughly 22 seronegative.

Assay: immunoSEQ multiplex PCR; the TCRdb copy retains only in-frame clones and omits some. The table has some 53,000 clones, about 78% seen once. Broader study findings: About 40% of the roughly 160 known CMV-associated TCRbeta sequences appeared in CD4+ memory. CMV serostatus prediction reached median AUC approximately 0.95, or 0.91 with US-trained model.

This TCR came from an adult in good health and CMV-seronegative. The sequencing input was memory CD4+ T cells from blood. The chain links TRBV28 to TRBJ2-7; possibly TRBD1 or TRBD2 for D (5 bases each). This chain's CDR3 is CASSPSGTHYEQYF. DNA for the CDR3: TGTGCCAGCAGTCCCTCCGGGACGCACTACGAGCAGTACTTC.